A selection of T cell receptor beta chains follows, all from one sample in a study of T cell responses to AZD1222 COVID-19 vaccine. The method was immunoSEQ multiplex PCR; TCRdb's version includes in-frame clones alone and lacks a portion of them. The repertoire holds roughly 120,000 clones, with around 88% as singletons. The source material was peripheral blood, sampled 28 days after the second AZD1222 dose. These receptors were collected from an adult who received the AZD1222 COVID-19 vaccine. Each CDR3 is given with its conserved first and last residue. A D gene is named only where the DNA matches it firmly.

d_call j_call v_call cdr3_length cdr3_aa
TRBD1 TRBJ2-1 TRBV3-1/TRBV3-2 17 CASSQGMDRNFYNEQFF
NA TRBJ2-5 TRBV12-3/TRBV12-4 12 CASSLNGETQYF
NA TRBJ1-5 TRBV28 16 CASTIVGAGSNQPQHF
TRBD2 TRBJ2-7 TRBV6-1 16 CASSEMFRGGYYEQYF
TRBD2 TRBJ2-7 TRBV2 14 CASRERGGSYEQYF
TRBD1 TRBJ1-1 TRBV7-9 18 CASSFRRGQGKESTEAFF
NA TRBJ1-2 TRBV12-3/TRBV12-4 13 CASSPGTWYGYTF
NA TRBJ1-1 TRBV10-2 15 CASSETGLGNTEAFF
TRBD1 TRBJ1-4 TRBV5-4 15 CASSLNRGLGEKLFF
NA TRBJ2-5 TRBV5-4 15 CASSRDGSEQETQYF
NA TRBJ2-5 TRBV7-9 15 CASSRPRSIQETQYF
TRBD1 TRBJ1-2 TRBV6-2/TRBV6-3 14 CASSSRQGGFGYTF
NA TRBJ2-3 TRBV18 14 CASSPPGGGSQLYF
NA TRBJ2-3 TRBV21-1 17 CASSEPPAGGTTDTQYF
TRBD1 TRBJ1-2 TRBV19 16 CASHPPSQGIFYGYTF
TRBD1 TRBJ1-2 TRBV29-1 14 CSVEVSDRAGGYTF
NA TRBJ1-3 TRBV6-5 14 CASRTSGVGNTIYF
NA TRBJ2-5 TRBV2 14 CASSGDSPQETQYF
NA TRBJ2-3 TRBV6-2/TRBV6-3 17 CASSWNTRDGNTDTQYF
TRBD1 TRBJ2-1 TRBV28 16 CASSSPGQKSYNEQFF
NA TRBJ1-1 TRBV5-4 14 CASSPGRMNTEAFF
NA TRBJ2-5 TRBV9 15 CASSVAGVSQETQYF
TRBD1 TRBJ2-1 TRBV18 11 CASSPDRGQFF
TRBD1 TRBJ1-6 TRBV27 15 CASSKRTGVYSPLHF
TRBD1 TRBJ1-4 TRBV27 14 CRGQGDATNEKLFF
NA TRBJ2-1 TRBV2 13 CASSEIGSNEQFF
NA TRBJ1-3 TRBV18 14 CASSPWAQGNTIYF
NA TRBJ1-1 TRBV6-5 13 CASRQTLATEAFF
NA TRBJ1-5 TRBV9 15 CASSVGTGGNQPQHF
NA TRBJ1-4 TRBV6-2/TRBV6-3 16 CASSYSKPRWGEKLFF
TRBD1 TRBJ1-5 TRBV18 15 CASSFDRASEQPQHF
TRBD1 TRBJ2-2 TRBV25-1 15 CASSSDRANTGELFF
NA TRBJ1-2 TRBV5-1 15 CASSLVAGPNYGYTF